A selection of T cell receptor beta chains follows, all from one sample in a study of technical replicates of blood from several donors. TCRdb's copy holds only in-frame clones and misses some; the assay was immunoSEQ multiplex PCR. The sample shows approximately 69,000 clones, roughly 96% of them seen only once. Sequencing input: T cells isolated from PBMCs. These receptors all stem from a human donor in good health. Each CDR3 is given with its conserved first and last residue. Fields, in order: J gene, D gene, clone size, V gene, CDR3 DNA, CDR3 protein. D genes are given only for firm matches. The size of a clone is reported for some rows only, either as once, few or many, or as a class for expanded clones.

j_gene: TRBJ2-7; d_gene: -; abundance: -; v_gene: TRBV15; CDR3nt: TGTGCCACCAGCGTGAGGGGACAACTAACCTACGAGCAGTACTTC; CDR3aa: CATSVRGQLTYEQYF
j_gene: TRBJ2-7; d_gene: -; abundance: -; v_gene: TRBV4-2; CDR3nt: TGTGCCAGCAGCCAAGGAGGCAGGAGTGACTACTACGAGCAGTACTTC; CDR3aa: CASSQGGRSDYYEQYF
j_gene: TRBJ2-3; d_gene: -; abundance: few; v_gene: TRBV5-1; CDR3nt: TGCGCCAGCAGCTCGCCGGGCAGGGCTGGGACAGATACGCAGTATTTT; CDR3aa: CASSSPGRAGTDTQYF
j_gene: TRBJ2-4; d_gene: TRBD2; abundance: -; v_gene: TRBV28; CDR3nt: TGTGCCAGCAGTTTCGGGGGGTCGAAAGCCAAAAACATTCAGTACTTC; CDR3aa: CASSFGGSKAKNIQYF
j_gene: TRBJ1-2; d_gene: -; abundance: -; v_gene: TRBV11-3; CDR3nt: TGTGCCAGCAGCCGGGGAGCGGACTATGGCTACACCTTC; CDR3aa: CASSRGADYGYTF
j_gene: TRBJ2-1; d_gene: TRBD2; abundance: -; v_gene: TRBV19; CDR3nt: TGTGCCAGTAGCATCACCGGGACTAGCGGATCCTACAATGAGCAGTTCTTC; CDR3aa: CASSITGTSGSYNEQFF
j_gene: TRBJ1-1; d_gene: -; abundance: -; v_gene: TRBV7-9; CDR3nt: TGTGCCAGCAGCTTAGGATCCGGGACAAACACTGAAGCTTTCTTT; CDR3aa: CASSLGSGTNTEAFF
j_gene: TRBJ1-2; d_gene: -; abundance: -; v_gene: TRBV11-2; CDR3nt: TGTGCCAGCAGCTTTCAGGACAGTAACTATGGCTACACCTTC; CDR3aa: CASSFQDSNYGYTF
j_gene: TRBJ1-5; d_gene: -; abundance: -; v_gene: TRBV7-9; CDR3nt: TGTGCCAGCAGCTTAGAAGTACAGGGTAGGATTCCTCAGCCCCAGCATTTT; CDR3aa: CASSLEVQGRIPQPQHF
j_gene: TRBJ2-7; d_gene: -; abundance: -; v_gene: TRBV13; CDR3nt: TGTGCCAGCAGCCCACCCTCGGGGGAGCAGTACTTC; CDR3aa: CASSPPSGEQYF
j_gene: TRBJ2-3; d_gene: TRBD2; abundance: -; v_gene: TRBV12-5; CDR3nt: TGTGCTAGTGGTTTGGGATCACTAGCGGACGGGACAGATACGCAGTATTTT; CDR3aa: CASGLGSLADGTDTQYF
j_gene: TRBJ2-7; d_gene: -; abundance: -; v_gene: TRBV25-1; CDR3nt: TGTGCCAGCAGTCTTCGAGCCTCCTCCTACGAGCAGTACTTC; CDR3aa: CASSLRASSYEQYF
j_gene: TRBJ2-3; d_gene: -; abundance: -; v_gene: TRBV28; CDR3nt: TGTGCCAGCAGTTTATTACTCGATACGCAGTATTTT; CDR3aa: CASSLLLDTQYF
j_gene: TRBJ1-1; d_gene: TRBD1; abundance: -; v_gene: TRBV25-1; CDR3nt: TGTGCCAGCAGTGACGTAGGACAGGGGAACACTGAAGCTTTCTTT; CDR3aa: CASSDVGQGNTEAFF
j_gene: TRBJ2-7; d_gene: TRBD2; abundance: -; v_gene: TRBV4-1; CDR3nt: TGCGCCAGCAGCCGACAGACTAGCGCCGACTACGAGCAGTACTTC; CDR3aa: CASSRQTSADYEQYF
j_gene: TRBJ2-7; d_gene: TRBD1; abundance: -; v_gene: TRBV29-1; CDR3nt: TGCAGCGTAGTATTCGGGGACAGGGGTTACGAGCAGTACTTC; CDR3aa: CSVVFGDRGYEQYF
j_gene: TRBJ2-3; d_gene: -; abundance: once; v_gene: TRBV21-1; CDR3nt: TGTGCCAGCAGCATCCGGGACTACCCCTCCACAGATACGCAGTATTTT; CDR3aa: CASSIRDYPSTDTQYF